This TCR beta chain was captured by sequencing in a study of cytotoxic CD8 clonotypes in ibrutinib-treated CLL. Trimming took off 2 bases at V and 3 bases at J, with 13 bases between the two ends. This CDR3 is built from 15 residues. The germline V gene has CDR1 MNHEY and CDR2 SVGAGI. With sequencing, the targeted depth ranged from 1 in 200,000 to 1 in 1 million T cells. TCRdb's copy holds only in-frame clones and misses some; the assay was immunoSEQ multiplex PCR. The table shows around 140,000 clones, with about three quarters occurring only once. This clonotype was obtained from a human donor with chronic lymphocytic leukemia. Specimen: PBMCs, collected after 24 months of ibrutinib treatment. The chain recombines TRBV6-5 with TRBJ1-2; a possible D gene is TRBD1 (6 bases). DNA for the CDR3: TGTGCCAGCAGTTACATCTCAGGGGTCGACTATGGCTACACCTTC. This gives the protein CASSYISGVDYGYTF.